The clone carrying this T cell receptor beta chain appeared a single time. Its antigen is currently unknown. In the PCR, 60 Vbeta and 13 Jbeta primers were used. Authors' analysis steps: An analysis that came later counted roughly 80 million unique TCR beta chains, roughly 11 million shared. TCRdb's copy holds only in-frame clones and misses some; the assay was immunoSEQ multiplex PCR. V, J and clone size reflect that table, while D and trimming were determined from the DNA. The sample holds over 95,000 clones, over 60% seen once. The data were taken from a study of cytomegalovirus exposure and HLA in healthy donors. Study-wide points: Productive status was seen about 87% or about 30% of the time for most TCR beta V segments in an earlier analysis. One later analysis reportedly identified an Asian-associated ancestry cluster that showed fewer N-insertions than the roughly 700-donor mean.

The V end lost 3 bases, the J end lost 4 bases, and 13 bases lay between the germline ends. Germline lookup yields CDR1 MNHEY and CDR2 SVGAGI. The CDR3 has 15 residues. All the people who gave samples were healthy bone marrow donors. This rearrangement joins TRBV6-5 to TRBJ1-5; no firm D call. The sample consisted of PBMCs. This receptor was taken from a man between 18 and 35 years old in good health and CMV-seropositive. CDR3 sequence reads: CASSYSGSGNQPQHF. In DNA form, the CDR3 reads TGTGCCAGCAGTTATTCTGGTTCGGGTAATCAGCCCCAGCATTTT.